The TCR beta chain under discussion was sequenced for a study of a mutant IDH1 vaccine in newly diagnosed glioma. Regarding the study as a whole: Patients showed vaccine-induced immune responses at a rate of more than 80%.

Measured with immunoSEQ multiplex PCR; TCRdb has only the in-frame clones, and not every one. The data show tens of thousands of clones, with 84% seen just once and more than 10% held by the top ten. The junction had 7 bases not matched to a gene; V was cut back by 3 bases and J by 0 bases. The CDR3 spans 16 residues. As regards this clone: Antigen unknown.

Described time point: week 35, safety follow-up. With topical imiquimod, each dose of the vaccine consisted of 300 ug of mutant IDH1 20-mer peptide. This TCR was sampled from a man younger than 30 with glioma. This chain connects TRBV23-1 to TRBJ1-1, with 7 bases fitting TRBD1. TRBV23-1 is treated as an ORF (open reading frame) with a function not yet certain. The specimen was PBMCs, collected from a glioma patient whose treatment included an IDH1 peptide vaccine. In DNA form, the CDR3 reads TGCGCCAGCAGTCAGCCGTACAGGGGACTGAACACTGAAGCTTTCTTT. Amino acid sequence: CASSQPYRGLNTEAFF.